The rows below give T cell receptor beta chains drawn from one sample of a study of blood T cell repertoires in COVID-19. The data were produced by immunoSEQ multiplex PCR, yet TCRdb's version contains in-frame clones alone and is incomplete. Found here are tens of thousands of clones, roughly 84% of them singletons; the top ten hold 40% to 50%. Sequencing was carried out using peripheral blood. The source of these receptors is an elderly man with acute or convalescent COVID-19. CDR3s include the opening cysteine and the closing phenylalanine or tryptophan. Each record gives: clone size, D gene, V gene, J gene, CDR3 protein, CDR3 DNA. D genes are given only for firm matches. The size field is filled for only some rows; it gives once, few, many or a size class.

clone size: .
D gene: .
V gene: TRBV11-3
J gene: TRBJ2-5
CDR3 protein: CASSSDRRGTQYF
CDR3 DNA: TGTGCCAGCAGCTCCGACAGGCGCGGGACCCAGTACTTC

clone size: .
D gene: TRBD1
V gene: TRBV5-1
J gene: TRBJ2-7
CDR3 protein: CASSFWTGSYEQYF
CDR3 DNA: TGCGCCAGCAGCTTCTGGACAGGCTCCTACGAGCAGTACTTC

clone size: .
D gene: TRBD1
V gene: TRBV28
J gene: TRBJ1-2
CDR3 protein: CASSFRTGPDGYTF
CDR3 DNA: TGTGCCAGCAGTTTCAGGACAGGGCCGGATGGCTACACCTTC

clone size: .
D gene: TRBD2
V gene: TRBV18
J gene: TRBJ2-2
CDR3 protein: CASSPTGTSGELFF
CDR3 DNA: TGTGCCAGCTCACCAACCGGGACTAGCGGGGAGCTGTTTTTT

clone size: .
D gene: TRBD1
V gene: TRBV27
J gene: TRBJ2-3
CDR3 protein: CASTYRDRQVGAFLPDTQYF
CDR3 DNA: TGTGCCAGCACCTACCGGGACAGACAGGTAGGGGCATTTTTACCAGATACGCAGTATTTT

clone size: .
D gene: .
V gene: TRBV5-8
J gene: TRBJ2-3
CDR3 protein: CASSQGAGPNTDTQYF
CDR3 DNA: TGTGCCAGCAGCCAGGGCGCAGGGCCTAACACAGATACGCAGTATTTT

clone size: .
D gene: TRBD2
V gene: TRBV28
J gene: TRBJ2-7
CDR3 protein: CASSLPLAGGPGREQYF
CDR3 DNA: TGTGCCAGCAGTTTGCCCCTAGCGGGAGGGCCTGGGAGGGAGCAGTACTTC

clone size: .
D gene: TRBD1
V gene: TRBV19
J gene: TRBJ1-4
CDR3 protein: CASSISGTGDEKLFF
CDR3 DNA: TGTGCCAGTAGTATATCTGGGACAGGTGATGAAAAACTGTTTTTT

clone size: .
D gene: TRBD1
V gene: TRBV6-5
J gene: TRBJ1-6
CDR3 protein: CASRQGANNSPLHF
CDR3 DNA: TGTGCCAGCAGACAGGGGGCCAATAATTCACCCCTCCACTTT

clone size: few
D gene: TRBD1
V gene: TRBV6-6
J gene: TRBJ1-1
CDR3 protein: CASSYDRASIAFF
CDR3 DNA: TGTGCCAGCAGTTACGACAGGGCTAGTATAGCTTTCTTT

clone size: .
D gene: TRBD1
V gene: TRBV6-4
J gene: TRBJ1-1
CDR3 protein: CATQGDSTEAFF
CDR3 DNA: TGTGCCACCCAGGGGGATAGCACTGAAGCTTTCTTT

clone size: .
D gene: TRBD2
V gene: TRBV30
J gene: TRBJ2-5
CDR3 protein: CAWSVGWLAGAKETQYF
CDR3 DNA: TGTGCCTGGAGTGTGGGGTGGCTAGCGGGGGCCAAAGAGACCCAGTACTTC

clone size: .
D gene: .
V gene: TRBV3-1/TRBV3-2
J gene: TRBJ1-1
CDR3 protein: CASSLGGVNTEAFF
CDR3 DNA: TGTGCCAGCAGCCTAGGGGGGGTAAACACTGAAGCTTTCTTT

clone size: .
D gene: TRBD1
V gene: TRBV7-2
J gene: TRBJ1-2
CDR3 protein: CASSSGQGAFHYGYTF
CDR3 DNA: TGTGCCAGCAGCTCTGGACAGGGGGCTTTCCACTATGGCTACACCTTC

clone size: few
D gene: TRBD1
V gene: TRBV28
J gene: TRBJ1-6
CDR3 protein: CASSPEVPGQGDSPLHF
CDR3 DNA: TGTGCCAGCAGCCCGGAGGTACCGGGACAGGGGGATTCACCCCTCCACTTT